This T cell receptor (beta chain) was captured in a study of tumor-infiltrating lymphocytes in primary liver carcinoma. Comment on this clonotype: Its antigen is not identified. Here the CDR3 omits its conserved ending phenylalanine or tryptophan, so a read error is the likely source.

Study conclusions and caveats: Blood fell significantly below tumors in its top-250-clone fraction (p = 0.039). The overlap of tumor-adjacent and tumor-blood pairs was smaller than that of tumor region pairs.

The researchers obtained blood RNA from unsorted whole blood and also extracted germline DNA. The CDR3 length is 15 residues. CDR1 MDHEN and CDR2 SYDVKM come from the germline V gene. With V trimmed by 7 bases and J by 8 bases, 11 bases remained unmatched. Constant-region priming of about 500 ng total RNA yielded TCR beta cDNA. Three nested multiplex PCR rounds of slightly modified ARM-PCR generated TCR beta libraries. PCR rounds one and two used TRBV1-TRBV30 forward primers with a C-beta reverse primer for 10 cycles each. TCRdb reprocessed the multiplex PCR reads via MiXCR and lists one record per CDR3 protein. This sample has about 320,000 distinct CDR3 sequences, with around three fifths found just once.

This receptor was identified in a man aged 40-49 years with primary liver carcinoma and hepatitis B virus infection. The sample consisted of peripheral blood. V gene TRBV28 combines with J gene TRBJ2-1, with 10 bases that match TRBD2. The CDR3 DNA reads as TGTGCCAGCATGGCGTCGGCTAGCGGGAGCTATGAGCAGTTCTCC. It codes for CASMASASGSYEQFS.